These T cell receptor beta chains were read from a single sample in a study of control samples from healthy donors and cancer patients. Profiling relied on immunoSEQ multiplex PCR, and the TCRdb table lists in-frame clones only, not all of them. In the table there are 75,000 to 95,000 clones, more than 70% of which are singletons. The sequenced sample consisted of blood. The receptors derive from a woman in her forties or fifties in good health. Both conserved end residues are part of each CDR3. Fields, in order: clone size, J gene, D gene, V gene, CDR3 protein, CDR3 DNA. The D gene is left open where the match is weak. Where a row states a size, it is once, few, many or the class of an expanded clone; other rows omit it.

>-|TRBJ1-1|-|TRBV4-1
CASSQEKPDSTEAFF
TGCGCCAGCAGCCAAGAAAAACCGGATAGCACTGAAGCTTTCTTT
>-|TRBJ1-2|-|TRBV5-1
CASSSAGEYGYTF
TGCGCCAGCAGCTCTGCAGGGGAGTATGGCTACACCTTC
>-|TRBJ1-3|TRBD1|TRBV5-1
CASSLGQVEDTIYF
TGCGCCAGCAGCCTAGGACAGGTTGAGGACACCATATATTTT
>few|TRBJ2-7|TRBD2|TRBV30
CAWTKAATSGGLSYEQYF
TGTGCCTGGACTAAGGCCGCGACTAGCGGGGGCCTCTCCTACGAGCAGTACTTC
>-|TRBJ2-3|-|TRBV6-5
CASSMVPSPDTQYF
TGTGCCAGCAGTATGGTCCCCAGTCCCGATACGCAGTATTTT
>few|TRBJ2-7|TRBD1|TRBV5-1
CASSPGSTGLIYEQYF
TGCGCCAGCAGCCCGGGCTCGACAGGGTTAATCTACGAGCAGTACTTC
>-|TRBJ1-6|-|TRBV6-5
CASSTWGGGSPLHF
TGTGCCAGCAGTACCTGGGGTGGGGGTTCACCCCTCCACTTT
>-|TRBJ1-1|-|TRBV7-2
CASSLGRARVNTEAFF
TGTGCCAGCAGCTTGGGCAGGGCAAGGGTGAACACTGAAGCTTTCTTT
>-|TRBJ1-5|TRBD1|TRBV6-5
CASSSNPGTGTGPQHF
TGTGCCAGCAGTTCAAACCCCGGGACAGGCACCGGGCCCCAGCATTTT
>-|TRBJ2-7|-|TRBV19
CASSIGPGAYEQYF
TGTGCCAGTAGTATCGGTCCGGGGGCCTACGAGCAGTACTTC
>-|TRBJ2-3|-|TRBV4-2
CASSHRQGTDTQYF
TGTGCCAGCAGCCACCGACAGGGCACAGATACGCAGTATTTT
>-|TRBJ2-4|-|TRBV5-1
CASRPRGEAKNIQYF
TGCGCCAGCCGCCCCAGGGGTGAAGCCAAAAACATTCAGTACTTC
>-|TRBJ1-4|-|TRBV30
CAWSAGVGEKLFF
TGTGCCTGGTCAGCAGGGGTTGGTGAAAAACTGTTTTTT
>once|TRBJ1-1|-|TRBV7-9
CASSLGFGNTEAFF
TGTGCCAGCAGCTTAGGGTTCGGTAACACTGAAGCTTTCTTT
>once|TRBJ2-2|TRBD2|TRBV5-1
CASSSVLAGDGELFF
TGCGCCAGCAGCTCTGTACTAGCGGGGGACGGGGAGCTGTTTTTT
>few|TRBJ1-6|TRBD1|TRBV18
CASSGTGDSPLHF
TGTGCCAGCTCGGGGACAGGGGATTCACCCCTCCACTTT
>-|TRBJ1-1|-|TRBV5-8
CASRLTQNTEAFF
TGTGCCAGCAGGCTGACACAGAACACTGAAGCTTTCTTT
>-|TRBJ2-1|TRBD2|TRBV3-1/TRBV3-2
CASSHGGGSYNEQFF
TGTGCCAGCAGCCACGGGGGGGGCTCCTACAATGAGCAGTTCTTC
>medium-sized|TRBJ2-7|TRBD2|TRBV27
CASSLRGLAGEQYF
TGTGCCAGCAGTTTGAGGGGACTAGCGGGCGAGCAGTACTTC
>-|TRBJ1-2|-|TRBV5-1
CASGEEQGRNYGYTF
TGCGCCAGCGGAGAAGAACAGGGACGGAACTATGGCTACACCTTC
>-|TRBJ1-3|-|TRBV11-2
CASSFRALTGTIYF
TGTGCCAGCAGCTTCCGGGCCCTGACGGGTACCATATATTTT
>once|TRBJ2-7|-|TRBV4-1
CASSQDPQGHGSYEQYF
TGCGCCAGCAGCCAAGATCCCCAGGGGCATGGGTCCTACGAGCAGTACTTC
>-|TRBJ2-2|-|TRBV6-6
CASSLITNTGELFF
TGTGCCAGCAGTCTCATTACGAACACCGGGGAGCTGTTTTTT
>-|TRBJ1-5|-|TRBV15
CATSRGNQPQHF
TGTGCCACCAGCAGGGGCAATCAGCCCCAGCATTTT
>-|TRBJ2-7|-|TRBV5-1
CASRRQESYEQYF
TGCGCCAGTAGACGACAGGAGTCCTACGAGCAGTACTTC
>-|TRBJ2-3|-|TRBV30
CAWSVSRTTDTQYF
TGTGCCTGGAGTGTCTCAAGAACAACAGATACGCAGTATTTT
>once|TRBJ1-2|-|TRBV7-9
CASSLLYRENYGYTF
TGTGCCAGCAGCTTATTATACAGGGAAAACTATGGCTACACCTTC
>few|TRBJ2-2|TRBD1|TRBV28
CASSLQGAGELFF
TGTGCCAGCAGTTTACAGGGGGCCGGGGAGCTGTTTTTT
>few|TRBJ2-1|TRBD2|TRBV4-2
CASSQGGRDEQFF
TGTGCCAGCAGCCAAGGGGGGAGGGATGAGCAGTTCTTC
>-|TRBJ2-7|-|TRBV7-9
CASSSVIDALSEQYF
TGTGCCAGCAGCTCCGTTATAGACGCCCTGAGCGAGCAGTACTTC
>-|TRBJ2-1|-|TRBV20-1
CSAREGNEQFF
TGCAGTGCTAGGGAGGGCAATGAGCAGTTCTTC
>-|TRBJ2-7|TRBD1|TRBV11-3
CASSPGQGNDEQYF
TGTGCCAGCAGCCCTGGACAGGGGAACGACGAGCAGTACTTC
>-|TRBJ1-1|-|TRBV5-1
CASSLDGMNTEAFF
TGCGCCAGCAGCTTGGACGGTATGAACACTGAAGCTTTCTTT
>-|TRBJ2-7|TRBD2|TRBV3-1/TRBV3-2
CASGWGGEQYF
TGTGCCAGCGGTTGGGGGGGGGAGCAGTACTTC
>-|TRBJ2-2|-|TRBV11-3
CASSQNRKATGELFF
TGTGCCAGCAGCCAAAACAGGAAGGCCACCGGGGAGCTGTTTTTT
>-|TRBJ1-2|-|TRBV3-1/TRBV3-2
CASSQGRWNYGYTF
TGTGCCAGCAGCCAGGGACGGTGGAACTATGGCTACACCTTC
>-|TRBJ2-2|-|TRBV9
CASSEVPGELFF
TGTGCCAGCAGCGAGGTCCCCGGGGAGCTGTTTTTT
>-|TRBJ1-3|TRBD1|TRBV5-1
CASSPTTGHGNTIYF
TGCGCCAGCAGCCCTACGACAGGGCATGGAAACACCATATATTTT
>few|TRBJ1-1|TRBD1|TRBV11-2
CASSLRQQGATEAFF
TGTGCCAGCAGCTTACGACAACAGGGGGCAACTGAAGCTTTCTTT
>-|TRBJ1-2|TRBD1|TRBV19
CASRTMGTEPNYGYTF
TGTGCCAGTCGGACAATGGGGACAGAACCTAACTATGGCTACACCTTC
>-|TRBJ1-1|-|TRBV11-2
CASSLARGSMNTEAFF
TGTGCCAGCAGCTTAGCCAGGGGTTCCATGAACACTGAAGCTTTCTTT
>once|TRBJ1-3|-|TRBV5-1
CASSREGGNTIYF
TGCGCCAGCAGCCGGGAAGGAGGAAACACCATATATTTT
>-|TRBJ1-5|TRBD1|TRBV5-8
CASSKDRPQPQHF
TGTGCCAGCAGCAAGGACAGGCCTCAGCCCCAGCATTTT
>-|TRBJ1-1|-|TRBV18
CASSLLRDNTEAFF
TGTGCCAGCTCACTACTCAGGGATAACACTGAAGCTTTCTTT
>-|TRBJ1-5|-|TRBV11-2
CASSETGQPQHF
TGTGCCAGCAGCGAGACGGGTCAGCCCCAGCATTTT
>-|TRBJ1-1|-|TRBV12-3/TRBV12-4
CASKATMNTEAFF
TGTGCCAGCAAGGCGACAATGAACACTGAAGCTTTCTTT
>-|TRBJ1-4|-|TRBV7-9
CASSSYLVGGRTTNEKLFF
TGTGCCAGCAGCTCCTATCTTGTCGGGGGACGAACAACTAATGAAAAACTGTTTTTT
>-|TRBJ2-6|TRBD1|TRBV19
CASGATGFTFSGANVLTF
TGTGCCAGTGGTGCGACAGGGTTCACTTTCTCTGGGGCCAACGTCCTGACTTTC
>-|TRBJ1-3|-|TRBV6-5
CASRSGHSGNTIYF
TGTGCCAGCAGGAGCGGGCACTCTGGAAACACCATATATTTT
>once|TRBJ1-3|-|TRBV12-3/TRBV12-4
CASSGQGDTIYF
TGTGCCAGCAGCGGACAAGGGGACACCATATATTTT
>few|TRBJ1-1|-|TRBV9
CASSDQGNTEAFF
TGTGCCAGCAGCGATCAGGGGAACACTGAAGCTTTCTTT
>-|TRBJ1-1|-|TRBV30
CAWSARAVAFF
TGTGCCTGGAGTGCGAGGGCGGTAGCTTTCTTT
>-|TRBJ2-1|TRBD2|TRBV5-1
CASSLVAGADNEQFF
TGCGCCAGCAGCTTGGTAGCGGGGGCCGACAATGAGCAGTTCTTC